Listed below are T cell receptor beta chains from one sample, sequenced in a study of a mutant IDH1 vaccine in newly diagnosed glioma. The method was immunoSEQ multiplex PCR; TCRdb's version includes in-frame clones alone and lacks a portion of them. The sample has about 51,000 clones, more than 70% seen once. No cognate antigen is known for these TCRs. The specimen was PBMCs, collected from a glioma patient whose treatment included an IDH1 peptide vaccine. These receptors were taken from a man in his fifties or sixties with glioma. Both conserved end residues are part of each CDR3. The D gene is left open where the match is weak. Rows may omit the clone size; those that give it use once, few, many or a size class.

-	TRBD1	14	TRBV9	TRBJ1-2	TGTGCCAGCAGCTGGGACAGTACAGGCGGAAGCTACACCTTC	CASSWDSTGGSYTF
few	TRBD1	13	TRBV30	TRBJ1-1	TGTGCCTGGAGTAAGGACAGGGGAACTGAAGCTTTCTTT	CAWSKDRGTEAFF
-	-	13	TRBV5-4	TRBJ1-5	TGTGCCAGCAGCTTGAAAGGGGGGGCGCGACAGAAGTTT	CASSLKGGARQKF
-	TRBD2	14	TRBV15	TRBJ2-7	TGTGCCACCAGCACCGGGAGGGGATCCTACGAGCAGTACTTC	CATSTGRGSYEQYF
-	-	14	TRBV29-1	TRBJ2-7	TGCAGCGTCCAAAGGGACACGCAGTCGGGGGAGCAGTACTTC	CSVQRDTQSGEQYF
-	-	15	TRBV5-1	TRBJ2-2	TGCGCCAGCACTGGGGAACAGGGCAGTAACGGGGAGCTGTTTTTT	CASTGEQGSNGELFF
-	TRBD1	19	TRBV6-1	TRBJ1-3	TGTGCCAGCAGTGAAGTCACGGGGGGGGACAGACCCTCTGGAAACACCATATATTTT	CASSEVTGGDRPSGNTIYF
-	-	14	TRBV10-3	TRBJ1-5	TGTGCCACGTCGGCAGGGGATAGCAATCAGCCCCAGCATTTT	CATSAGDSNQPQHF
-	TRBD2	15	TRBV7-8	TRBJ2-1	TGTGCCAGCAGCTATGGACTAGCGGCCGCTAATGAGCAGTTCTTC	CASSYGLAAANEQFF
-	-	14	TRBV11-2	TRBJ1-1	TGTGCCAGCAGCTTAGAGGGGGCGGGTACTGAAGCTTTCTTT	CASSLEGAGTEAFF
-	-	13	TRBV19	TRBJ2-1	TGTGCCAGTACCAAGCTAGATCGTAATGAGCAGTTCTTC	CASTKLDRNEQFF
-	-	12	TRBV15	TRBJ1-5	TGTGCCACCAGCGGGGCAGCTCAGCCCCAGCATTTT	CATSGAAQPQHF
-	-	15	TRBV19	TRBJ1-1	TGTGCCAGTAGTATCCTCATAGGTGGGAACACTGAAGCTTTCTTT	CASSILIGGNTEAFF
-	-	13	TRBV5-6	TRBJ2-3	TGTGCCAGCACCTTTGGACGGGCAGAGGAGGTGGGGTTT	CASTFGRAEEVGF
-	-	15	TRBV7-8	TRBJ2-2	TGTGCCAGCAGCTTAGTTCTCCCTAACACCGGGGAGCTGTTTTTT	CASSLVLPNTGELFF
-	-	13	TRBV7-2	TRBJ1-2	TGTGCCAGCAGCTTAGACAGAAGCTATGGCTACACCTTC	CASSLDRSYGYTF
-	TRBD1	14	TRBV5-4	TRBJ1-1	TGTGCCAGCAGCTGGGACAGGGGGAACACTGAAGCTTTCTTT	CASSWDRGNTEAFF
-	-	14	TRBV2	TRBJ1-4	TGTGCCAGCAGTCGACCTGGAGCTAATGAAAAACTGTTTTTT	CASSRPGANEKLFF
-	-	14	TRBV11-1	TRBJ1-4	TGTGCCAGCAGCCGGGAGACAACTAATGAAAAACTGTTTTTT	CASSRETTNEKLFF
-	-	17	TRBV6-1	TRBJ2-1	TGTGCCAGCAGTGACACGATCAGAGACCAAAACTACAATGAGCAGTTCTTC	CASSDTIRDQNYNEQFF
few	-	14	TRBV29-1	TRBJ2-1	TGCAGCGTTGGCGAGGGGGGGCTCTTGAATGAGCAGTTCTTC	CSVGEGGLLNEQFF
-	TRBD2	17	TRBV19	TRBJ2-3	TGTGCCAGTAGTATCGTGGGAGGCGGGGGAGTCACAGATACGCAGTATTTT	CASSIVGGGGVTDTQYF
few	-	16	TRBV6-1	TRBJ1-2	TGTGCCAGCAGCGAAGACCCCAGGGTCCCTAACTATGGCTACACCTTC	CASSEDPRVPNYGYTF
-	TRBD2	14	TRBV18	TRBJ2-7	TGTGCCAGCTCACCACCTAGCGGGGCCTACGAGCAGTACTTC	CASSPPSGAYEQYF
-	-	15	TRBV18	TRBJ1-2	TGTGCCAGCTCACCTGAGCAGGGATCTAACTATGGCTACACCTTC	CASSPEQGSNYGYTF
-	TRBD1	14	TRBV28	TRBJ1-1	TGTGCCAGCACCTCACAGGGGAGGAACACTGAAGCTTTCTTT	CASTSQGRNTEAFF
-	-	14	TRBV4-1	TRBJ2-6	TGCGCCAGCAGCCAAGCAGCTGGGGCCAACGTCCTGACTTTC	CASSQAAGANVLTF
-	TRBD1	15	TRBV5-1	TRBJ2-7	TGCGCCAGCAGAGCTGACAGGGGGCGTTCGTACGAGCAGTACTTC	CASRADRGRSYEQYF
-	TRBD2	16	TRBV15	TRBJ2-2	TGTGCCACCAGCTATAGCGGGGGGGCCTGGACCGGGGAGCTGTTTTTT	CATSYSGGAWTGELFF
-	-	15	TRBV9	TRBJ2-1	TGTGCCAGCAGCGTTGGCGGGTTCTCCTACAATGAGCAGTTCTTC	CASSVGGFSYNEQFF
few	-	13	TRBV6-1	TRBJ2-7	TGTGCCAGCAGTGTGGCTGACTCCTACGAGCAGTACTTC	CASSVADSYEQYF
-	TRBD1	17	TRBV7-9	TRBJ1-4	TGTGCCAGCAGCTTGGGGACAGGGGAACCAACTAATGAAAAACTGTTTTTT	CASSLGTGEPTNEKLFF
-	-	13	TRBV18	TRBJ1-1	TGTGCCAGCTCACCCGTGACAGTGACTGAAGCTTTCTTT	CASSPVTVTEAFF
-	TRBD1	14	TRBV30	TRBJ2-1	TGTGCCACTCGGACAGGGGGCTCCTACAATGAGCAGTTCTTC	CATRTGGSYNEQFF
-	TRBD1	12	TRBV7-9	TRBJ2-7	TGTGCCAGCAGCTGGACAGGTTACGAGCAGTACTTC	CASSWTGYEQYF
-	-	14	TRBV5-1	TRBJ2-2	TGCGCCAGCAGCTTGGCTTCACCATCCGGGGAGCTGTTTTTT	CASSLASPSGELFF
-	TRBD1	16	TRBV28	TRBJ2-7	TGTGCCAGCAGTCCACCCCAGGGGGCGATAGTATACGAGCAGTACTTC	CASSPPQGAIVYEQYF
-	-	13	TRBV9	TRBJ1-4	TGTGCCAGGACCAAAACAGGTGAGGAAAAACTGTTTTTT	CARTKTGEEKLFF
few	-	13	TRBV6-5	TRBJ1-1	TGTGCCAGCAGTATTATGGTGAACACTGAAGCTTTCTTT	CASSIMVNTEAFF
-	TRBD2	19	TRBV7-2	TRBJ2-7	TGTGCCAGCAGCTTAAAGGGCAGTACGGGAGGCGTGGGGTCCTACGAGCAGTACTTC	CASSLKGSTGGVGSYEQYF
-	TRBD2	16	TRBV10-2	TRBJ2-1	TGCGCCAGCAGCGGGAGGGGGGGGAACACCTACAATGAGCAGTTCTTC	CASSGRGGNTYNEQFF
-	TRBD1	14	TRBV5-1	TRBJ1-4	TGCGCCAGCAGTCCGGGACAGGGTAATGAAAAACTGTTTTTT	CASSPGQGNEKLFF
-	-	15	TRBV9	TRBJ2-2	TGTGCCAGCAGCGTAGATAAGGGAAGCACCGGGGAGCTGTTTTTT	CASSVDKGSTGELFF
-	TRBD1	15	TRBV27	TRBJ1-1	TGTGCCACCAAGAGACAGGGGGGATTGAACACTGAAGCTTTCTTT	CATKRQGGLNTEAFF
-	-	16	TRBV5-1	TRBJ1-3	TGCGCCAGCAGCTGGGAGACTCTTACCTCTGGAAACACCATATATTTT	CASSWETLTSGNTIYF
-	-	15	TRBV11-2	TRBJ1-5	TGTGCCAGCAGCTTAAGCCCTTTAAGCGATCAGCCCCAGCATTTT	CASSLSPLSDQPQHF
-	TRBD1	16	TRBV6-5	TRBJ2-3	TGTGCCAGCAGTTACTCGGCAGGGGGCGTAGCAGATACGCAGTATTTT	CASSYSAGGVADTQYF
-	-	13	TRBV6-5	TRBJ2-2	TGTGCCAGCAGTTACTCGGGGACGGGGGAGCTGTTTTTT	CASSYSGTGELFF
-	-	16	TRBV7-2	TRBJ1-3	TGTGCCAGCAGCCCGCAGGGGACCGCGAAGGGAAACACCATATATTTT	CASSPQGTAKGNTIYF
-	TRBD1	14	TRBV7-9	TRBJ1-1	TGTGCCAGCAGCTCGGGACAGCGGAACACTGAAGCTTTCTTT	CASSSGQRNTEAFF
few	-	13	TRBV30	TRBJ1-6	TGTGCCTGGAGTGTGCAGGCCAATTCACCCCTCCACTTT	CAWSVQANSPLHF
-	-	13	TRBV14	TRBJ2-6	TGTGCCAGCAGCCAGGATGGGGCCAACGTCCTGACTTTC	CASSQDGANVLTF
-	TRBD1	15	TRBV5-6	TRBJ2-1	TGTGCCAGCAGCTGGGGACAGGGGGCCTACAATGAGCAGTTCTTC	CASSWGQGAYNEQFF
once	TRBD1	13	TRBV27	TRBJ2-7	TGTGCCAGCAGCCGGGACAGTTCCTACGAGCAGTACTTC	CASSRDSSYEQYF
once	-	14	TRBV9	TRBJ1-3	TGTGCCAGCAGCGTCAGGGGCAGCGGAAACACCATATATTTT	CASSVRGSGNTIYF
-	TRBD1	16	TRBV18	TRBJ1-5	TGTGCCAGCTCACCAACCGGGACAGGGGGCAATCAGCCCCAGCATTTT	CASSPTGTGGNQPQHF
-	TRBD1	14	TRBV18	TRBJ1-4	TGTGCCAGCTCACCAAGCCAGGGGGACCGAAAACTGTTTTTT	CASSPSQGDRKLFF